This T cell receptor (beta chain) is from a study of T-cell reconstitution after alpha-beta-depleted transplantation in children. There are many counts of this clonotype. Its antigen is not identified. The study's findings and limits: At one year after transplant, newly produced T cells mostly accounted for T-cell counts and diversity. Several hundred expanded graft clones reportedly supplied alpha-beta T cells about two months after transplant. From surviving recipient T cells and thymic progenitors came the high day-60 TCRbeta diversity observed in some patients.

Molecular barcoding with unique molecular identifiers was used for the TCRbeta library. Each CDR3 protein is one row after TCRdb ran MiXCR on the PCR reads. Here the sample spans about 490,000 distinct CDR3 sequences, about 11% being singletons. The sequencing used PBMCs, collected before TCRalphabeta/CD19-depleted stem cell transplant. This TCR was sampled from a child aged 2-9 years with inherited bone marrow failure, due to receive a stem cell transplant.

In DNA, the CDR3 is TGCAGCGTTGAATTGGGACTAGCGTTACCCGAGCAGTACTTC. Translation gives CSVELGLALPEQYF. The chain recombines TRBV29-1 with TRBJ2-7, with TRBD2 identical over 10 bases. Trimming at V came to 2 bases and at J to 6 bases, leaving 7 bases not matched to a gene. Germline V gives CDR1 SQVTM, CDR2 ANQGSEA. The length of the CDR3 is 14 residues.